The 5 T cell receptor beta chains below all came from one sample that was sequenced in a study of T-cell reconstitution after alpha-beta-depleted transplantation in children. TCRbeta library preparation incorporated unique molecular identifiers. TCRdb re-called the PCR reads through MiXCR, storing one row per CDR3 protein. The table shows about a million distinct CDR3 sequences, with under 30% occurring only once. The sequencing used PBMCs, mostly from graft donor cells, collected 360 days after TCRalphabeta/CD19-depleted stem cell transplant. These receptors were taken from a boy younger than two who had a stem cell transplant for SCID, so the T cells may come from the graft donor.

At least ten counts were recorded for this clonotype. The J gene is TRBJ2-7, the V gene TRBV6-5, with 9 bases fitting TRBD1. The CDR3 length is 14 residues. From germline, CDR1 is MNHEY and CDR2 SVGAGI. V gave up 5 bases and J gave up 0 bases; unmatched junction bases: 2. CDR3 region: CASSRTGASYEQYF. In DNA, the CDR3 is TGTGCCAGCAGTCGGACAGGGGCCTCCTACGAGCAGTACTTC.

This clonotype appeared once. The CDR3 reads CASSLSSSSERSNEQFF. CDR3 coding DNA: TGTGCCAGCAGCTTGTCCAGTTCCTCCGAACGATCCAATGAGCAGTTCTTC. The V call is TRBV7-3, the J call TRBJ2-1; D call uncertain. With 3 bases removed from V and 6 bases from J, the gap between germline ends came to 21 bases. The CDR3 runs 17 residues. Looked up from germline, CDR1 is SGHTA and CDR2 is FQGTGA.

This rearrangement joins TRBV15 to TRBJ2-4; D not certain. The CDR3 runs 13 residues. The germline V gene encodes CDR1 LNHNV and CDR2 YYDKDF (reference sequence). V lost 8 bases and J lost 1, with 9 bases in between. The CDR3 region is CATSPGAKNIQYF. CDR3 in DNA: TGTGCCACCTCTCCCGGGGCCAAAAACATTCAGTACTTC.

V gene TRBV5-6 combines with J gene TRBJ1-2, with D tentatively TRBD1 (6 bases). The CDR3 runs 15 residues. From germline, CDR1 is SGHDT and CDR2 YYEEEE. V dropped 0 bases and J dropped 8 bases, with 17 bases sitting between them. In DNA, the CDR3 is TGTGCCAGCAGCTTGGCCGCAGGGGCGCAAAGCGGCTACACCTTC. Translated, it gives CASSLAAGAQSGYTF.

A few counts support this clonotype. CDR3 protein: CASSTRAGRVSDEQFF. In nucleotides, the CDR3 is TGTGCCAGCAGCACACGGGCGGGGAGGGTGAGCGATGAGCAGTTCTTC. The chain uses TRBV6-1 and TRBJ2-1; 7 bases map to TRBD2. CDR3 length: 16 amino acids. J gave up 8 bases and V 6 bases, and 16 bases lay outside the gene matches. Germline V gene data show CDR1 as MNHNS and CDR2 as SASEGT.